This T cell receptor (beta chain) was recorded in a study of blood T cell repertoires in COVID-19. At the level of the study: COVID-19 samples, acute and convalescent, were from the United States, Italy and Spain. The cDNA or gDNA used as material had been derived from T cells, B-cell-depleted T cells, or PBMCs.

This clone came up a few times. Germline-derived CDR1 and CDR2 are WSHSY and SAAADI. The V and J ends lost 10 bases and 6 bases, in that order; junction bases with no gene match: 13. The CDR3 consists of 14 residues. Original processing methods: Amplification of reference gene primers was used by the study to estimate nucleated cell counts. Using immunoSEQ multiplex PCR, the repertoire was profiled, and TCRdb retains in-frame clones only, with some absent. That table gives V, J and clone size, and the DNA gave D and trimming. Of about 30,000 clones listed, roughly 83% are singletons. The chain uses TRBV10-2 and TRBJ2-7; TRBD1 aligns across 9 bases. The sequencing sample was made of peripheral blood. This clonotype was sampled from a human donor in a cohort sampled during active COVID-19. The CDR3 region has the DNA TGCGCCACCGACCGGGACAGGGACCTCCGCGAGCAGTACTTC. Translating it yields CATDRDRDLREQYF.